This T cell receptor (beta chain) was obtained from a study of cytomegalovirus exposure and HLA in healthy donors. General study findings and limits: A later analysis reported that several of the most significant clusters appeared to be linked to common viral pathogens, among them Epstein-Barr virus. The authors assumed roughly uniform sequencing depth across donors for presence/absence analyses.

The PCR employed 60 Vbeta primers together with 13 Jbeta primers. Produced via immunoSEQ multiplex PCR; TCRdb's table is partial and in-frame only. Of roughly 100,000 clones in the sample, about 60% were seen once. A remark on this clone: As yet, its antigen is unknown.

CDR3 length equals 15 residues. Germline lookup yields CDR1 LNHNV and CDR2 YYDKDF (reference sequence). This TCR derives from a human donor in good health. Sequencing used PBMCs. The chain has TRBV15 and TRBJ2-5, with 10 bases fitting TRBD2. TRBJ2-7 explains the end of the DNA better; the J call may be wrong. In DNA, the CDR3 is TGTGCCACCAGCAGAGGGACTAGCGGTTCCTACGAGCAGTACTTC. It codes for CATSRGTSGSYEQYF.